Presented here are 20 T cell receptor beta chains from one specimen sequenced in a study of tumor and adjacent non-tumor tissue in lung cancer. The template was RNA from unsorted bulk tissue. The normal lung tissue was taken more than 3 cm from the tumor edge. A modified ARM-PCR protocol with three rounds of nested PCR amplified TCRbeta. TCRdb redid the calling of the multiplex PCR reads with MiXCR, one entry per CDR3 protein. Of 81,000 or so distinct CDR3 sequences in the sample, approximately 78% are singletons; the top ten hold roughly half. Sequenced input: distant non-tumor lung tissue. All receptors derive from a man aged 55-75 years with non-small cell lung cancer.

This clonotype was counted only a few times. An end of the junction differs from the germline gene, which may be a read error. V usage is TRBV11-2 and J usage is TRBJ2-5; D remains unclear. Germline values: CDR1 SGHAT, CDR2 FQNNGV. There are 14 residues in the CDR3. Here the CDR3 DNA reads TGTGCCAGCAGCTTCGGACGGGTTCTGGAGACCCGGTACTTC. The encoded protein is CASSFGRVLETRYF.

At least ten counts were recorded for this clonotype. The chain combines TRBV5-4 with TRBJ2-1; 10 bases are a match to TRBD1. Unmatched junction bases numbered 3, after V lost 1 base and J lost 5 bases. This CDR3 comprises 15 residues. CDR1 SGHNT and CDR2 YYREEE come from the germline V gene (reference sequence). CDR3 DNA sequence: TGTGCCAGCAGCTTGATGACAGGGGGCAACAATGAGCAGTTCTTC. It codes for CASSLMTGGNNEQFF.

Concerning this clonotype itself: One end of the junction is discordant with germline, which a read error may explain. The CDR3 DNA is TGTGCCAGCAGCCAAGACGGCAGGGACGGGAGCTCCTACGAGCAGTGCTTC. Translation gives CASSQDGRDGSSYEQCF. The gene calls are TRBV4-2 and TRBJ2-7; maybe TRBD2 (6 bases). The germline CDR1 and CDR2 sequences are LGHNA and YNFKEQ. The CDR3 totals 17 residues.

Comment on this clonotype: Given a much more abundant clone one base away, this may be a read error. This CDR3 is CASSQDTQRGSSTGTQYF. DNA of the CDR3: TGTGCCAGCAGCCAAGATACCCAGCGGGGCTCTAGCACAGGTACGCAGTATTTT. The chain is built from TRBV4-2 and TRBJ2-3, with 7 bases identical to TRBD2. Per germline, CDR1 LGHNA and CDR2 YNFKEQ. The CDR3 is 18 amino acids.

Points on this clonotype: One base away lies a much larger clone, so this may be a sequencing read error. V usage is TRBV28 and J usage is TRBJ1-1; 10 bases line up with TRBD1. The CDR3 length is 17 residues. Germline values: CDR1 MDHEN, CDR2 SYDVKM. The CDR3 here is CANSLLGQGRGNTEAFF. CDR3 DNA: TGTGCCAACAGTTTATTGGGACAGGGGCGAGGGAACACTGAAGCTTTCTTT.

Notes on this clonotype: At one end the junction does not follow the germline gene, possibly because of a read error. CDR3 DNA sequence: TGTGCCAGCAGTTTATCGGGGGCCAGCTCTCGGGCCAACTTCCTGACTTTC. It codes for CASSLSGASSRANFLTF. This rearrangement joins TRBV6-5 to TRBJ2-6; perhaps D is TRBD1 or TRBD2 (6 bases each). From germline, CDR1 is MNHEY and CDR2 SVGAGI. The CDR3 extends over 17 amino acids.

This clonotype was picked up one time. A much more abundant neighbour one base away suggests this may be a read error. This chain joins TRBV11-2 and TRBJ2-1; 9 nucleotides align to TRBD1. CDR3 size: 14 residues. In germline, CDR1 is SGHAT, CDR2 FQNNGV. The ends lost 10 bases at V and 7 bases at J; junction bases unmatched: 11. The CDR3 DNA follows: TGTGCCAACAGAGCCGGGACAGGGAAGAATGAGCAGTTCTTC. It is translated as CANRAGTGKNEQFF.

The CDR3 spells CASSFDKGSTDTQYF. The CDR3 coding sequence is TGTGCCAGCAGCTTTGACAAGGGGTCCACAGATACGCAGTATTTT. This chain joins TRBV11-2 and TRBJ2-3; the D gene is possibly TRBD1 (5 bases). The V gene's germline CDR1 is SGHAT and CDR2 FQNNGV. V lost 3 bases to trimming and J lost 2 bases, with 12 bases between them. This CDR3 region has 15 residues.

For this clonotype: An end of the junction does not agree with germline; a read error may underlie this. This chain connects TRBV4-3 to TRBJ2-3, with a tentative D call TRBD2 (6 bases). The germline V gene has CDR1 LGHNA and CDR2 YSLEER. CDR3 length equals 17 residues. The CDR3 protein is CASSHLTRREFTDTQYF. The CDR3 DNA sequence: TGTGCCAGCAGCCATCTTACCCGACGGGAGTTCACAGATACGCAGTATTTT.

As concerns this clonotype: One base away lies a much larger clone, so this may be a sequencing read error. The chain is built from TRBV11-2 and TRBJ1-1, with D possibly TRBD1 on 5 matching bases. V dropped 10 bases and J dropped 4 bases, with 16 bases sitting between them. CDR1 is SGHAT, CDR2 FQNNGV, per germline. The CDR3 has 13 amino acids. The CDR3 protein is CAILVGRGTEAFF. CDR3 coding DNA: TGTGCCATCTTAGTCGGGAGGGGCACTGAAGCTTTCTTT.

Concerning this clonotype itself: Germline and junction disagree at one end, which may indicate a read error. This CDR3 reads CASRLAGASSGANILTF. CDR3 nucleotides: TGTGCCAGCAGACTAGCTGGAGCCAGCTCTGGGGCCAACATCCTGACTTTC. The gene calls are TRBV6-5 and TRBJ2-6; D is perhaps TRBD2 (6 bases). The length of the CDR3 is 17 residues. Germline V gene lookup returns CDR1 MNHEY and CDR2 SVGAGI.

V and J are TRBV11-2 and TRBJ2-5; D remains unclear. Germline V CDR1 and CDR2: SGHAT, FQNNGV. The CDR3 spans 15 residues. V gave up 3 bases and J gave up 2 bases, with 13 bases separating them. Here the CDR3 reads CASSLNCGQQETQYF. Here the CDR3 DNA reads TGTGCCAGCAGCTTGAACTGTGGGCAACAAGAGACCCAGTACTTC.

In this sample, this clonotype turned up a few times. A much larger clone sits a single nucleotide away, making a read error possible. This sequence joins TRBV29-1 and TRBJ1-1; D is undetermined. CDR3 length: 19 amino acids. CDR1 is SQVTM and CDR2 is ANQGSEA in the germline V gene. Trimming cost V 0 bases and J 5 bases, with 28 bases left between them. CDR3 bases: TGCAGCGTTGAAGATAGAGGCCTAAAAAAAAGGATAGGCAGGACTGAAGCTTTCTTT. Its protein product is CSVEDRGLKKRIGRTEAFF.

Concerning this clonotype: A single base separates this from a much larger clone, so it may be a read error. This sequence joins TRBV12-3 or TRBV12-4 and TRBJ2-1; 13 bases are shared with TRBD2. Trimming removed 4 bases from V and 7 bases from J; junction bases left unmatched: 4. The CDR3 totals 15 residues. The CDR3 DNA is TGTGCCAGCAGTTCCATGGGACTAGCGGGAAATGAGCAGTTCTTC. Amino acids: CASSSMGLAGNEQFF.

This clonotype has at least ten counts. This chain connects TRBV4-1 to TRBJ1-4; D is possibly TRBD1 (5 bases). With 0 bases removed from V and 3 bases from J, the gap between germline ends came to 8 bases. The CDR3 consists of 15 residues. Germline CDR1 MGHRA, CDR2 YSYEKL. CDR3 loop: CASSQDLRANEKLFF. The CDR3 bases are TGCGCCAGCAGCCAAGATCTCAGGGCTAATGAAAAACTGTTTTTT.

Remarks on this clonotype: One end of the junction is discordant with germline, which a read error may explain. The chain has TRBV20-1 and TRBJ2-1, with D unclear. The CDR3 is made up of 13 amino acids. CDR1 is DFQATT and CDR2 is SNEGSKA in the germline V gene (reference sequence). CDR3: CGARTNGVNEQSF. The CDR3 DNA sequence: TGCGGTGCTAGAACTAACGGTGTCAATGAGCAGTCCTTC.

Concerning this clonotype: At one of its ends the junction is not consistent with the germline gene, which may arise from a read error. This chain uses TRBV11-2 with TRBJ1-1, with D perhaps TRBD1 (6 bases). The length of the CDR3 is 16 residues. CDR1 SGHAT and CDR2 FQNNGV come from the germline V gene. This chain's CDR3 is CASSLGTVLRDTETFF. DNA of the CDR3: TGTGCCAGCAGCTTAGGGACGGTTCTGAGGGACACTGAAACTTTCTTT.

This clonotype has just one count. A read error may account for a junction end that differs from germline. This chain joins TRBV29-1 and TRBJ1-3; D is undetermined. The CDR3 consists of 13 residues. Germline V gene data show CDR1 as SQVTM and CDR2 as ANQGSEA. The CDR3 reads CSEYWTLGNSIYF. The CDR3 DNA is TGCAGCGAGTACTGGACGCTTGGAAACAGCATATATTTT. The variable domain in full, with the rest retrieved from reference TRBV29-1 and TRBJ1-3, is SAVISQKPSRDICQRGTSLTIQCQVDSQVTMMFWYRQQPGQSLTLIATANQGSEATYESGFVIDKFPISRPNLTFSTLTVSNMSPEDSSIYLCSEYWTLGNSIYFGEGSWLTVV.

Turning to this clonotype: Mismatch with germline at one junction end may stem from a read error. V and J are TRBV4-2 and TRBJ2-7; maybe TRBD2 (7 bases). This CDR3 is built from 16 residues. CDR1 LGHNA and CDR2 YNFKEQ come from the germline V gene. The CDR3 nucleotides read TGTGCCAGCAGACAAGATAACCCGGGGGGCTCCTACGAACAGTACTTC. It is translated as CASRQDNPGGSYEQYF.

Regarding this clonotype: A read error may account for a junction end that differs from germline. The rearrangement links TRBV20-1 to TRBJ2-1; 7 nucleotides line up with TRBD2. The CDR3 has 17 amino acids. The germline gives CDR1 DFQATT, CDR2 SNEGSKA (reference sequence). The CDR3 nucleotides are TGCAGTGCTAGAGCTGAAAGGACTAGATTAACTTTCGATGAGCACTTCTTC. Its protein product is CSARAERTRLTFDEHFF.